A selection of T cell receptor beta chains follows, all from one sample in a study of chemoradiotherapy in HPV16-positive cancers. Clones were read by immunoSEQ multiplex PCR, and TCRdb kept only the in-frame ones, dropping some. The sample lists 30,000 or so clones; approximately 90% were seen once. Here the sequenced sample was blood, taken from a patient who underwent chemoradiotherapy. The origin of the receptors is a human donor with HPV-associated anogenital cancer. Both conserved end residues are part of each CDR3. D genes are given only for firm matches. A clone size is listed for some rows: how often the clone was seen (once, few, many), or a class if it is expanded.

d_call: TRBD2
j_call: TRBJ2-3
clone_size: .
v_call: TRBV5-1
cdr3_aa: CASSLGIGGSVDTQYF
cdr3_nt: TGCGCCAGCAGCTTGGGAATCGGCGGGAGCGTGGATACGCAGTATTTT

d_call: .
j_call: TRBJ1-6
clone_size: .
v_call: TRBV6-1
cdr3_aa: CASSEVQVPSPLHF
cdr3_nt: TGTGCCAGCAGTGAAGTACAGGTACCTTCACCCCTCCACTTT

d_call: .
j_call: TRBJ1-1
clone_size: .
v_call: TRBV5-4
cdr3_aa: CASSLGRGGLNTEAFF
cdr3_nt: TGTGCCAGCAGCTTGGGACGAGGGGGATTGAACACTGAAGCTTTCTTT

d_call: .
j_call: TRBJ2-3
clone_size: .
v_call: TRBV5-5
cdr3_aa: CASSLVDTQYF
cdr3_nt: TGTGCCAGCAGCTTGGTCGATACGCAGTATTTT

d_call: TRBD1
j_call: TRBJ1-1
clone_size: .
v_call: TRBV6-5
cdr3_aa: CASSYFQGGTEAFF
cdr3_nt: TGTGCCAGCAGTTACTTCCAGGGGGGCACTGAAGCTTTCTTT

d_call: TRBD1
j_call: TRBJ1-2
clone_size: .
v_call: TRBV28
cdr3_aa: CASSPGQGPSYGYTF
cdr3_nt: TGTGCCAGCAGTCCCGGACAGGGTCCCTCCTATGGCTACACCTTC

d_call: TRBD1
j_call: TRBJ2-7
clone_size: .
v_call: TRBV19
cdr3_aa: CASSEGQGPYEQYF
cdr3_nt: TGTGCCAGTAGTGAGGGACAGGGCCCCTACGAGCAGTACTTC

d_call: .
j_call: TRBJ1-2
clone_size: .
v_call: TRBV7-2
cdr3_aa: CASSPASYGYTF
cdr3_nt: TGTGCCAGCAGCCCCGCCAGCTATGGCTACACCTTC

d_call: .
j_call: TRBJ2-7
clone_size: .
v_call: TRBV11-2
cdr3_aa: CASSLTSRSSYEQYF
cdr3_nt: TGTGCCAGCAGCCTAACTAGTCGGAGCTCCTACGAGCAGTACTTC

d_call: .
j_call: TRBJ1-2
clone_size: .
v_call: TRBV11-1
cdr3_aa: CASSTKQGRGYGYTF
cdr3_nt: TGTGCCAGCAGCACAAAACAGGGAAGAGGCTATGGCTACACCTTC

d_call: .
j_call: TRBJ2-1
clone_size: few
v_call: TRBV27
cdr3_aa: CASSPLAQSYNEQFF
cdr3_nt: TGTGCCAGCAGTCCCTTAGCGCAGTCCTACAATGAGCAGTTCTTC

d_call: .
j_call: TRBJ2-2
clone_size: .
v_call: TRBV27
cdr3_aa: CASSSGSYTGELFF
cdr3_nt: TGTGCCAGCAGTTCGGGTAGTTACACCGGGGAGCTGTTTTTT

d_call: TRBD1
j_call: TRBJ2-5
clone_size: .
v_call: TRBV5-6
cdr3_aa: CASTGQAVGTQYF
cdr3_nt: TGTGCCAGCACTGGACAGGCCGTTGGGACCCAGTACTTC

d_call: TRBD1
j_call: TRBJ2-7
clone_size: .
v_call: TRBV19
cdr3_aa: CASSLTGSSYEQYF
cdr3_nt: TGTGCCAGTTCACTGACAGGGAGCTCCTACGAGCAGTACTTC

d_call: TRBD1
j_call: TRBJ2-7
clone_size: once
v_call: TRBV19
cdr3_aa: CASSARTGMQYF
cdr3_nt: TGTGCCAGTAGTGCCCGGACAGGGATGCAGTACTTC

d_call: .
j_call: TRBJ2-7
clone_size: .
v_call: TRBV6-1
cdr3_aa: CASSENRLYEQYF
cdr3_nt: TGTGCCAGCAGTGAGAACAGGCTGTACGAGCAGTACTTC

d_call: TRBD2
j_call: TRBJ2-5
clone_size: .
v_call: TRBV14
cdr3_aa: CASSLRLAVSGRETQYF
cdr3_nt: TGTGCCAGCAGCCTTCGACTAGCAGTATCCGGACGAGAGACCCAGTACTTC

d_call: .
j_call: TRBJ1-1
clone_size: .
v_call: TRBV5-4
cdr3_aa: CAMGGMNTEAFF
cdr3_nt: TGTGCCATGGGGGGGATGAACACTGAAGCTTTCTTT

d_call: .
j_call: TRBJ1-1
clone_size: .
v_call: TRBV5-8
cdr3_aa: CASSLEGGPVAEAFF
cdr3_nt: TGTGCCAGCAGCTTGGAGGGGGGGCCGGTCGCTGAAGCTTTCTTT

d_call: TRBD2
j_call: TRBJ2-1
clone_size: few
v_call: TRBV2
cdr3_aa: CASSETGGPFEQFF
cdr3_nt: TGTGCCAGCAGTGAAACGGGGGGGCCCTTTGAGCAGTTCTTC

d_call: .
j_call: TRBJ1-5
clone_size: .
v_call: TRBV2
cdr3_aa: CASRTDWGYQPQHF
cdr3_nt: TGTGCCAGCAGGACTGATTGGGGGTATCAGCCCCAGCATTTT

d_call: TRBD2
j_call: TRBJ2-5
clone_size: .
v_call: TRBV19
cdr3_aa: CASSAQTSGGGETQYF
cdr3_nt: TGTGCCAGTAGTGCCCAGACTAGCGGGGGTGGAGAGACCCAGTACTTC

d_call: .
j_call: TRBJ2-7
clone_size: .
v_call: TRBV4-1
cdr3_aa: CASSQRDSRDEQYF
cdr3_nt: TGCGCCAGCAGCCAAAGGGACTCTAGGGACGAGCAGTACTTC

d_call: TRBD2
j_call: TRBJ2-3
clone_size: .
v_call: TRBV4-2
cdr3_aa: CASSQGLAGTDTQYF
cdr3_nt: TGTGCCAGCAGCCAAGGACTAGCGGGCACAGATACGCAGTATTTT

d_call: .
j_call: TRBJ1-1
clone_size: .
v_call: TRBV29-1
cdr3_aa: CSVLDTEAFF
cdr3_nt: TGCAGCGTCCTTGACACTGAAGCTTTCTTT

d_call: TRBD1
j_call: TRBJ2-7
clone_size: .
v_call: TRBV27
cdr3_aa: CASSPGTGWYEQYF
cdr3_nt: TGTGCCAGCAGTCCCGGGACAGGGTGGTACGAGCAGTACTTC

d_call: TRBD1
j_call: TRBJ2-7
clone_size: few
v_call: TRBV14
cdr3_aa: CASSQEGFSLLGTVSSYEQYF
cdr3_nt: TGTGCCAGCAGCCAAGAAGGTTTTTCACTTCTTGGGACAGTAAGCTCCTACGAGCAGTACTTC

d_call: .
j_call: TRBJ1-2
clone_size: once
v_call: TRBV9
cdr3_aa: CASSPPTPDYGYTF
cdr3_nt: TGTGCCAGCAGCCCCCCTACGCCAGACTATGGCTACACCTTC

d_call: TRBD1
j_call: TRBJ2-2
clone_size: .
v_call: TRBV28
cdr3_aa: CASRAGTGGMRTGELFF
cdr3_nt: TGTGCCAGCAGAGCCGGGACAGGGGGTATGCGCACCGGGGAGCTGTTTTTT

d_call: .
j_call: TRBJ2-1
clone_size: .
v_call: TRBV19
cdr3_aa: CASSSYTKGGSYNEQFF
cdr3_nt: TGTGCCAGTAGTAGCTATACGAAAGGTGGGTCCTACAATGAGCAGTTCTTC

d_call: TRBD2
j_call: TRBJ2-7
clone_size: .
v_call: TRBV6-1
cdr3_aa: CASSASGTSGGQSTYEQYF
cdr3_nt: TGTGCCAGCAGTGCATCCGGGACTAGCGGGGGCCAAAGTACCTACGAGCAGTACTTC

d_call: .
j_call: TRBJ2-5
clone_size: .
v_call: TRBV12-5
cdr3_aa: CASGLGLGGATAAETQYF
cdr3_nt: TGTGCTAGTGGTTTGGGCCTGGGGGGCGCGACTGCAGCGGAGACCCAGTACTTC

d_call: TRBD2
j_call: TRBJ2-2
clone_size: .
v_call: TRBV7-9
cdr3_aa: CASSPSSGRNTGELFF
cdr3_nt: TGTGCCAGCAGCCCCTCTAGCGGGAGGAACACCGGGGAGCTGTTTTTT

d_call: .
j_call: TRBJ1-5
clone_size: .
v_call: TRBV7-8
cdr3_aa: CASSLDTGKNQPQHF
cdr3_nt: TGTGCCAGCAGCTTAGACACAGGGAAGAATCAGCCCCAGCATTTT

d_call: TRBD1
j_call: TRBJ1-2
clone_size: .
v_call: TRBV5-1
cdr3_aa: CASSYPGTGVGGGYTF
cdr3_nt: TGCGCCAGCAGTTACCCCGGGACAGGGGTAGGAGGGGGCTACACCTTC

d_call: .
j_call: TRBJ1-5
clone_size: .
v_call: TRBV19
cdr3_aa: CASSPRASNQPQHF
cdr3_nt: TGTGCCAGTAGTCCCAGGGCGAGCAATCAGCCCCAGCATTTT

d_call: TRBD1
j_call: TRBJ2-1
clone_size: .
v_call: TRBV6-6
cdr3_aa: CASRPIGTGGLNEQFF
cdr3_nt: TGTGCCAGCAGGCCGATAGGGACAGGGGGTTTGAATGAGCAGTTCTTC

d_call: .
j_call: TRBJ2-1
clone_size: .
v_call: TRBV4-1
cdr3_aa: CASSQDFYNEQFF
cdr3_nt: TGCGCCAGCAGCCAAGACTTCTACAATGAGCAGTTCTTC

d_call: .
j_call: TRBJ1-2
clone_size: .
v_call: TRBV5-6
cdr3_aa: CASQDRNYGYTF
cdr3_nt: TGTGCCAGCCAAGACCGAAACTATGGCTACACCTTC

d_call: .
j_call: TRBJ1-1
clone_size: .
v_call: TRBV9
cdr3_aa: CASSAKGGTEAFF
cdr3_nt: TGTGCCAGCAGCGCCAAAGGGGGAACTGAAGCTTTCTTT

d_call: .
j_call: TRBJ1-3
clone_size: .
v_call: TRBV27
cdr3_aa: CASSLSTQPPGNTIYF
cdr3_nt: TGTGCCAGCAGTTTATCGACTCAGCCTCCTGGAAACACCATATATTTT

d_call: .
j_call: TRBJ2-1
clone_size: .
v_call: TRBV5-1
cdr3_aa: CASSLVAEFGQFF
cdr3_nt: TGCGCCAGTAGCTTGGTGGCGGAGTTTGGGCAGTTCTTC

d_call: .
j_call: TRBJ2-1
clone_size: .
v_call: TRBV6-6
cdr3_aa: CASSYLGRNYNEQFF
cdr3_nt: TGTGCCAGCAGTTACCTCGGCCGAAACTACAATGAGCAGTTCTTC

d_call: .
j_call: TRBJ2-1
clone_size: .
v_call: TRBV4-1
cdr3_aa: CASSQPGSGRESEQFF
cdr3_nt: TGCGCCAGCAGCCAACCGGGGAGTGGCAGGGAAAGTGAGCAGTTCTTC

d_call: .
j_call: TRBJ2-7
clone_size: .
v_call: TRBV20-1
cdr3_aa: CSARTSYEQYF
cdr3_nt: TGCAGTGCTCGGACTTCCTACGAGCAGTACTTC